A single sample gave rise to the 14 T cell receptor beta chains below, sequenced in a study of cytomegalovirus exposure and HLA in healthy donors. PCR involved 60 Vbeta and 13 Jbeta primers. Repertoires were generated with immunoSEQ multiplex PCR, while TCRdb's copy carries only in-frame clones and drops some. The sample has roughly 170,000 clones, approximately 81% seen once. Sample: PBMCs. These receptors were taken from a male donor in good health and CMV-seronegative.

The rearrangement links TRBV4-2 to TRBJ2-7, with a tentative D call TRBD2 (6 bases). Trimming removed 0 bases at V and 3 bases at J, with 15 bases between. The germline V gene encodes CDR1 LGHNA and CDR2 YNFKEQ. The CDR3 has 16 residues. CDR3 DNA sequence: TGTGCCAGCAGCCAAGAAACATGGGGACTGGACTACGAGCAGTACTTC. It codes for CASSQETWGLDYEQYF.

The chain combines TRBV7-2 with TRBJ2-7, with a weak D call TRBD1 (6 bases). Trimming left V 6 bases short and J 3 bases short, with 15 bases between. The CDR3 is 14 residues long. CDR1 is SGHTA and CDR2 is FQGNSA in the germline V gene. The CDR3 reads CASRGAAPNYEQYF. In nucleotides, the CDR3 is TGTGCCAGCAGGGGGGCGGCCCCTAACTACGAGCAGTACTTC. Full variable domain (outside the CDR3, taken from reference TRBV7-2 and TRBJ2-7): GAGVSQSPSNKVTEKGKDVELRCDPISGHTALYWYRQSLGQGLEFLIYFQGNSAPDKSGLPSDRFSAERTGGSVSTLTIQRTQQEDSAVYLCASRGAAPNYEQYFGPGTRLTVT.

The J gene is TRBJ2-1, the V gene TRBV28; TRBD2 aligns across 13 bases. CDR3 length equals 15 residues. Germline V CDR1 and CDR2: MDHEN, SYDVKM. J was trimmed by 7 bases and V by 6 bases; bases with no gene match: 6. The CDR3 here is CASSPTSGRLNEQFF. CDR3 nucleotide sequence: TGTGCCAGCAGCCCGACTAGCGGGAGGTTGAATGAGCAGTTCTTC. The whole variable domain, filled in from reference TRBV28 and TRBJ2-1, reads DVKVTQSSRYLVKRTGEKVFLECVQDMDHENMFWYRQDPGLGLRLIYFSYDVKMKEKGDIPEGYSVSREKKERFSLILESASTNQTSMYLCASSPTSGRLNEQFFGPGTRLTVL.

This clone has only a few counts. The J gene is TRBJ2-7, the V gene TRBV19, with 11 bases aligning to TRBD1. CDR1 is LNHDA, CDR2 SQIVND, per germline (reference sequence). The J segment lost 2 bases and the V segment lost 6 bases, leaving 9 bases of the junction unmatched. CDR3 length equals 16 residues. The chain's CDR3 is CASSKTPGQGAYEQYF. The CDR3 DNA reads as TGTGCCAGTAGCAAGACACCGGGACAGGGGGCCTACGAGCAGTACTTC. The whole variable domain, filled in from reference TRBV19 and TRBJ2-7, reads DGGITQSPKYLFRKEGQNVTLSCEQNLNHDAMYWYRQDPGQGLRLIYYSQIVNDFQKGDIAEGYSVSREKKESFPLTVTSAQKNPTAFYLCASSKTPGQGAYEQYFGPGTRLTVT.

The rearrangement uses TRBV7-9 and TRBJ1-1; D is perhaps TRBD1 (6 bases). CDR3 size: 17 residues. CDR1 and CDR2 from the germline V gene are SEHNR and FQNEAQ (reference sequence). V gave up 1 base and J gave up 1 base, with 16 bases separating them. DNA of the CDR3: TGTGCCAGCAGCTTAGACGGGCCAGGGGAAAGGAACACTGAAGCTTTCTTT. Translation gives CASSLDGPGERNTEAFF.

This chain uses TRBV5-1 with TRBJ2-7, with D unclear. This CDR3 is built from 19 residues. Germline V gives CDR1 SGHRS, CDR2 YFSETQ. V shed 0 bases and J shed 2 bases, with 24 bases lying between them. CDR3 coding DNA: TGCGCCAGCAGCTTGGCCCGAAGAGTTGGAGTCGCCTCAGCCTACGAGCAGTACTTC. Protein sequence: CASSLARRVGVASAYEQYF.

The rearrangement links TRBV11-2 to TRBJ1-2; 11 nucleotides match TRBD1. V dropped 6 bases and J dropped 6; count of bases not matched to a gene: 6. This CDR3 has 14 amino acids. Germline-derived CDR1 and CDR2 are SGHAT and FQNNGV. The CDR3 is CASRRTGGIHGYTF. The CDR3 region has the DNA TGTGCCAGCAGAAGGACAGGGGGCATTCATGGCTACACCTTC.

The chain uses TRBV18 and TRBJ2-7, with a tentative D call TRBD1 (7 bases). Germline V gene sequence: CDR1 KGHSH, CDR2 LQKENI. The CDR3 contains 15 residues. V was cut by 0 bases and J by 2 bases, with 11 bases left in between. CDR3 sequence (DNA): TGTGCCAGCTCACCACCGGGGGGACAGACCTACGAGCAGTACTTC. Translation: CASSPPGGQTYEQYF.

The chain couples TRBV27 to TRBJ2-7, with D tentatively TRBD1 (6 bases). Trimming cost V 2 bases and J 4 bases, with 15 bases left between them. The CDR3 has 15 amino acids. The germline gives CDR1 MNHEY, CDR2 SMNVEV (reference sequence). The CDR3 is CASSLTPDSFYEQYF. In DNA, the CDR3 is TGTGCCAGCAGTTTAACCCCGGACAGTTTTTACGAGCAGTACTTC.

This rearrangement joins TRBV5-1 to TRBJ1-5; maybe TRBD1 (6 bases). Germline CDR1 and CDR2: SGHRS and YFSETQ. This CDR3 is built from 14 residues. The V end lost 4 bases, the J end lost 4 bases, and 12 bases lay between the germline ends. The CDR3 coding sequence is TGCGCCAGCAGCCCGGGGGGCCTGAATCAGCCCCAGCATTTT. The encoded protein is CASSPGGLNQPQHF.

With respect to this clone: Other DNA sequences in this specimen translate into the identical CDR3. V and J are TRBV6-5 and TRBJ1-1, with 7 bases identical to TRBD1. Germline V gene sequence: CDR1 MNHEY, CDR2 SVGAGI. The V and J ends lost 0 bases and 3 bases, in that order; junction bases with no gene match: 1. The CDR3 is 14 amino acids. This CDR3 reads CASSYSGGYTEAFF. DNA of the CDR3: TGTGCCAGCAGTTACTCAGGGGGCTACACTGAAGCTTTCTTT.

The chain has TRBV4-2 and TRBJ2-7, with D perhaps TRBD2 (5 bases). The CDR3 loop spans 14 amino acids. Between the trimmed V and J ends, which lost 0 bases and 7 bases, there was a span of 13 bases. CDR1 is LGHNA and CDR2 is YNFKEQ in the germline V gene. The CDR3 coding sequence is TGTGCCAGCAGCCAAGATGCCGGGGTAGAAGAGCAGTACTTC. Its translation: CASSQDAGVEEQYF.

The chain links TRBV7-9 to TRBJ2-7; TRBD2 agrees at 14 bases. Germline V gene lookup returns CDR1 SEHNR and CDR2 FQNEAQ (reference sequence). The CDR3 contains 17 residues. After removal of 4 bases from V and 3 bases from J, the junction contained 8 bases not matched to a gene. The CDR3, as DNA: TGTGCCAGCAGCTCCGGGACTAGCGGGAGTCTCAACTACGAGCAGTACTTC. Its protein product is CASSSGTSGSLNYEQYF.

V and J are TRBV6-5 and TRBJ2-5, with TRBD2 identical over 8 bases. This CDR3 has 13 residues. The V gene end was trimmed by 6 bases and the J gene end by 5 bases; junction bases not matched to a gene: 5. Germline V lookup: CDR1 MNHEY, CDR2 SVGAGI. The CDR3 reads CASSKGLEETQYF. CDR3 nucleotide sequence: TGTGCCAGCAGCAAGGGACTAGAGGAGACCCAGTACTTC.